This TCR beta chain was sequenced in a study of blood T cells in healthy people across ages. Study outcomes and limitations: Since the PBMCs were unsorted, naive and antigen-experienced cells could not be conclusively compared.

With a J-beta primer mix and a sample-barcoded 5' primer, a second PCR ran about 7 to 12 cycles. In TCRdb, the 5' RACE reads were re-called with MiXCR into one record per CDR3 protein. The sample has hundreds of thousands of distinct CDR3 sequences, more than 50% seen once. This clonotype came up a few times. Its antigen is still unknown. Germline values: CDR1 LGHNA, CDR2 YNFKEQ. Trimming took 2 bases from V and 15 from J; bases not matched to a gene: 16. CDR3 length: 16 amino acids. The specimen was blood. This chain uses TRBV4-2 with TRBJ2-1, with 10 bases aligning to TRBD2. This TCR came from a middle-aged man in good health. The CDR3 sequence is CASSQNERGGPGRLFF. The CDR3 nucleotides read TGTGCCAGCAGCCAAAATGAGCGGGGGGGGCCTGGGCGCCTGTTCTTC.